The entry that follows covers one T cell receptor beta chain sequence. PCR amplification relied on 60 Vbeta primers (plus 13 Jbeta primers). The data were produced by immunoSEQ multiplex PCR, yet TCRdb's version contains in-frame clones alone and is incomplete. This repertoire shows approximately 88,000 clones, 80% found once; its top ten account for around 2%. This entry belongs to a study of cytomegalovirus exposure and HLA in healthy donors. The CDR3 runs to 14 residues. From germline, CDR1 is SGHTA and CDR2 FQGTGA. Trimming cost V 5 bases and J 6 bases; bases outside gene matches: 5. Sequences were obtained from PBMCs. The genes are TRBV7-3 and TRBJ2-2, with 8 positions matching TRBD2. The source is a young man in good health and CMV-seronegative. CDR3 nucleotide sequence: TGTGCCAGCAGCCCCTCGGGGGGGTCCGGGGAGCTGTTTTTT. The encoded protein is CASSPSGGSGELFF.